This T cell receptor beta chain was sequenced in a study of early T cells in non-severe SARS-CoV-2 infection. Across the study: Unsorted whole-blood RNA was sequenced in bulk, leaving chains unpaired.

Individual cDNA molecules received unique molecular identifiers during library preparation. MiXCR, applied by TCRdb to the 5' RACE reads, yields one record per CDR3 protein. The sample includes about 94,000 distinct CDR3 sequences, around 13% of them seen just once. This clonotype was counted between two and nine times. Antigen unknown. Findings of the study overall: CD4 and private specificities were missed by VDJdb matching, which favored anti-spike CD8 responses.

Germline assignment: CDR1 KGHSH and CDR2 LQKENI. Germline trimming cut 1 base from V and 8 bases from J; bases unmatched to any gene: 7. The CDR3 is 15 amino acids. This chain uses TRBV18 with TRBJ2-3; 9 nucleotides agree with TRBD1. The sequence was collected from an adult who was a healthcare worker with PCR-confirmed SARS-CoV-2 infection or an uninfected control (not recorded which). Sequencing was performed on whole blood. The CDR3, as DNA: TGTGCCAGCTCACCACGGACAGGGGAGATAGCTACGCAGTATTTT. This codes for CASSPRTGEIATQYF.